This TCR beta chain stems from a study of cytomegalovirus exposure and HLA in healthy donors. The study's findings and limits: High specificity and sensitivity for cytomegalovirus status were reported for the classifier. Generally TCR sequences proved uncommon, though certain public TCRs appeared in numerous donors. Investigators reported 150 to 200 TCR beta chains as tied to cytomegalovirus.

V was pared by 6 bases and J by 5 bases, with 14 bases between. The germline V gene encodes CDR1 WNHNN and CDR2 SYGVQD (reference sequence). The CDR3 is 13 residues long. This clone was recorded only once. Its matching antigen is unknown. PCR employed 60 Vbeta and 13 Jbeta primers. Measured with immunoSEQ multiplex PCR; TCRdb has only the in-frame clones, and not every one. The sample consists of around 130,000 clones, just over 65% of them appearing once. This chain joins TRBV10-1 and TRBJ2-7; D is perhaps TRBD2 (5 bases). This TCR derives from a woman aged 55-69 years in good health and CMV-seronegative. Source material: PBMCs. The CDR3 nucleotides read TGCGCCAGCAGCCCCGCGGGTCGGAACGAGCAGTACTTC. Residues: CASSPAGRNEQYF.